The 29 T cell receptor beta chains listed next were all sequenced from one sample in a study of blood T cell repertoires in COVID-19. Repertoires were generated with immunoSEQ multiplex PCR, while TCRdb's copy carries only in-frame clones and drops some. Of 200,000 to 250,000 clones in the sample, around 90% were seen once. Input material: PBMCs or T cells enriched from blood (not recorded which). These receptors originate from a woman in her twenties or thirties who had been exposed to COVID-19.

The rearrangement links TRBV25-1 to TRBJ1-4, with a possible D match to TRBD1 (5 bases). Germline CDR1 and CDR2: MGHDK and SYGVNS. V lost 3 bases to trimming and J lost 10 bases, with 18 bases between them. The CDR3 extends over 15 amino acids. The CDR3 spells CASSEINHFGGKLFF. The CDR3 nucleotides read TGTGCCAGCAGTGAGATTAATCATTTCGGGGGAAAACTGTTTTTT.

The J gene is TRBJ1-1, the V gene TRBV29-1; D is undetermined. With 0 bases removed from V and 3 bases from J, the gap between germline ends came to 14 bases. The CDR3 consists of 15 residues. CDR1 SQVTM and CDR2 ANQGSEA come from the germline V gene. The CDR3 region is CSVEEKTWYYTEAFF. The CDR3 DNA reads as TGCAGCGTTGAAGAAAAGACATGGTACTACACTGAAGCTTTCTTT.

The chain joins TRBV11-2 to TRBJ1-3, with TRBD1 matching over 8 bases. The CDR3 contains 16 residues. Losses at the gene ends were 2 bases for V and 4 bases for J; bases not matched to a gene: 7. The germline V gene has CDR1 SGHAT and CDR2 FQNNGV. The CDR3 is CASSLYPRGRGNTIYF. CDR3 DNA sequence: TGTGCCAGCAGCTTATACCCCAGGGGGCGCGGAAACACCATATATTTT. Filled out from reference TRBV11-2 and TRBJ1-3, the complete variable domain reads EAGVAQSPRYKIIEKRQSVAFWCNPISGHATLYWYQQILGQGPKLLIQFQNNGVVDDSQLPKDRFSAERLKGVDSTLKIQPAKLEDSAVYLCASSLYPRGRGNTIYFGEGSWLTVV.

This clone occurred once. The sample holds other DNA sequences that translate to the same CDR3. The chain employs TRBV5-1 and TRBJ1-6; the match to TRBD1 covers 7 bases. The CDR3 contains 15 residues. Trimming removed 0 bases from V and 5 bases from J; junction bases left unmatched: 2. Looked up from germline, CDR1 is SGHRS and CDR2 is YFSETQ. The CDR3 region has the DNA TGCGCCAGCAGCTTGGGACAGGGTAATAATTCACCCCTCCACTTT. Translating gives CASSLGQGNNSPLHF. Full variable domain (outside the CDR3, taken from reference TRBV5-1 and TRBJ1-6): KAGVTQTPRYLIKTRGQQVTLSCSPISGHRSVSWYQQTPGQGLQFLFEYFSETQRNKGNFPGRFSGRQFSNSRSEMNVSTLELGDSALYLCASSLGQGNNSPLHFGNGTRLTVT.

This clone was detected a few times. This chain links TRBV6-4 with TRBJ1-5; weak D call: TRBD1 (6 bases). Germline values: CDR1 MRHNA, CDR2 SNTAGT. This CDR3 has 16 amino acids. Trimming shortened V by 8 bases and J by 3 bases, and 20 bases separated the two germline ends. CDR3 sequence reads: CASGRGGYGFNQPQHF. DNA of the CDR3: TGTGCCAGCGGACGAGGGGGATACGGCTTCAATCAGCCCCAGCATTTT.

This rearrangement joins TRBV5-4 to TRBJ2-3; TRBD1 is a possible D gene (6 bases). Per the germline V gene, CDR1 is SGHNT and CDR2 is YYREEE (reference sequence). The V end lost 2 bases, the J end lost 3 bases, and 10 bases lay between the germline ends. This CDR3 has 14 residues. CDR3 protein: CASSFSGVTDTQYF. The CDR3 DNA sequence: TGTGCCAGCAGCTTTTCAGGGGTTACAGATACGCAGTATTTT.

V and J are TRBV4-2 and TRBJ2-7; D might be TRBD1 (6 bases). Per germline, CDR1 LGHNA and CDR2 YNFKEQ. The germline V and J ends were trimmed by 1 base and 6 bases, with 13 bases remaining between them. This CDR3 comprises 14 residues. CDR3 in amino acids: CASSQGDRSSEQYF. Written as DNA, the CDR3 is TGTGCCAGCAGCCAAGGAGACAGGTCTTCCGAGCAGTACTTC.

The chain combines TRBV29-1 with TRBJ2-3, with 15 bases fitting TRBD2. The CDR3 spans 18 residues. With V trimmed by 3 bases and J by 3 bases, 10 bases remained unmatched. CDR1 and CDR2 (germline): SQVTM, ANQGSEA. The CDR3 coding sequence is TGCAGCGTTGAGGGGGGACTAGCGGGAGGATTACGTACAGATACGCAGTATTTT. It is translated as CSVEGGLAGGLRTDTQYF.

The rearrangement joins TRBV6-5 to TRBJ1-1; D call uncertain. CDR1 MNHEY and CDR2 SVGAGI come from the germline V gene. The V and J ends lost 8 bases and 11 bases respectively, with 12 bases between them. The CDR3 is 10 amino acids. This chain's CDR3 is CASGRGIAFF. DNA of the CDR3: TGTGCCAGCGGCCGGGGAATCGCTTTCTTT.

V usage is TRBV6-5 and J usage is TRBJ2-7, with 11 bases lining up with TRBD2. Germline CDR1 reads MNHEY; CDR2 reads SVGAGI. This CDR3 has 15 amino acids. The V segment lost 6 bases and the J segment 5 bases; nucleotides outside the gene matches: 9. The DNA of the CDR3 is TGTGCCAGCAGCCCGACAGGGACTAGCGGTGACGAGCAGTACTTC. Protein product: CASSPTGTSGDEQYF.

V and J are TRBV3-1 (or the pseudogene TRBV3-2) and TRBJ2-2; no clear D. There are 13 residues in the CDR3. Trimming shortened V by 3 bases and J by 3 bases, and 5 bases separated the two germline ends. Germline V gene lookup returns CDR1 LGHDT and CDR2 YNNKEL (reference sequence). Here the CDR3 reads CASSHPYTGELFF. The CDR3 region has the DNA TGTGCCAGCAGCCACCCTTACACCGGGGAGCTGTTTTTT.

The chain carries TRBV3-1 (or the pseudogene TRBV3-2) and TRBJ2-7; D is uncertain. There are 14 residues in the CDR3. Germline CDR1 LGHDT, CDR2 YNNKEL (reference sequence). V was shortened by 0 bases and J by 2 bases, with 8 bases between the two germline ends. The CDR3 spells CASSQEQLTYEQYF. In nucleotides, the CDR3 is TGTGCCAGCAGCCAAGAACAGTTGACCTACGAGCAGTACTTC.

This chain connects TRBV7-9 to TRBJ1-1, with D possibly TRBD1 on 5 matching bases. The V end was cut by 6 bases, the J end by 2 bases, with 10 bases between. The germline gives CDR1 SEHNR, CDR2 FQNEAQ (reference sequence). The CDR3 is 13 residues long. This CDR3 reads CASRSDRNTEAFF. CDR3 DNA sequence: TGTGCCAGCAGGAGCGACAGAAACACTGAAGCTTTCTTT.

The rearrangement links TRBV11-2 to TRBJ1-6; 10 nucleotides align to TRBD1. The length of the CDR3 is 15 residues. V lost 5 bases, J lost 8 bases, and 6 bases stayed unmatched. CDR1 and CDR2 from the germline V gene are SGHAT and FQNNGV. In nucleotides, the CDR3 is TGTGCCAGCAGCCACCGGGACAGGGGTGATTCACCCCTCCACTTT. Translated: CASSHRDRGDSPLHF.

V gene TRBV12-3 or TRBV12-4 combines with J gene TRBJ1-1; D uncertain. CDR3 length equals 12 residues. V was trimmed by 2 bases and J by 4 bases, leaving 5 bases between them. CDR3 sequence reads: CASSLHGTEAFF. The CDR3 nucleotides read TGTGCCAGCAGTTTACACGGCACTGAAGCTTTCTTT.

The rearrangement uses TRBV9 and TRBJ2-5, with D tentatively TRBD1 (6 bases). Trimming pared 0 bases from V and 2 bases from J, leaving 14 bases between. The V gene's germline CDR1 is SGDLS and CDR2 YYNGEE. The CDR3 covers 16 residues. In DNA form, the CDR3 reads TGTGCCAGCAGCGTAGAGACAGGCTGGGGACAAGAGACCCAGTACTTC. This codes for CASSVETGWGQETQYF.

This clone was counted a single time. This chain joins TRBV5-1 and TRBJ2-2; 8 bases line up with TRBD2. V shed 4 bases and J 0 bases; nucleotides not matched to a gene: 2. Germline CDR1 and CDR2: SGHRS and YFSETQ. The CDR3 has 15 amino acids. CDR3 protein: CASSPGRANTGELFF. DNA of the CDR3: TGCGCCAGCAGCCCCGGGAGGGCGAACACCGGGGAGCTGTTTTTT.

This chain connects TRBV9 to TRBJ1-2; maybe TRBD1 (5 bases). Germline CDR1 and CDR2: SGDLS and YYNGEE. V lost 3 bases and J 8 bases, leaving 20 bases between the germline ends. The CDR3 runs 15 residues. The chain's CDR3 is CASSGGTGTARGYTF. The CDR3 DNA reads TGTGCCAGCAGCGGAGGGACTGGGACGGCGCGGGGCTACACCTTC. The variable domain in full, completed from reference TRBV9 and TRBJ1-2, reads DSGVTQTPKHLITATGQRVTLRCSPRSGDLSVYWYQQSLDQGLQFLIQYYNGEERAKGNILERFSAQQFPDLHSELNLSSLELGDSALYFCASSGGTGTARGYTFGSGTRLTVV.

This clone was seen a single time. V usage is TRBV2 and J usage is TRBJ1-2, with D possibly matching TRBD1 (5 bases). Germline values: CDR1 SNHLY, CDR2 FYNNEI. V was cut by 4 bases and J by 12 bases, with 9 bases left in between. The CDR3 sequence is 10 residues long. CDR3 DNA sequence: TGTGCCAGCAGTGGGCTCAGGGACACCTTC. This codes for CASSGLRDTF.

The genes are TRBV3-1 (or the pseudogene TRBV3-2) and TRBJ1-2, with D perhaps TRBD1 (5 bases). Trimming took off 1 base at V and 8 bases at J, with 26 bases between the two ends. Germline CDR1 and CDR2: LGHDT and YNNKEL (reference sequence). This CDR3 is built from 18 residues. In DNA, the CDR3 is TGTGCCAGCAGCCAAGTTGCTCGTGCGGGGGGAAAAACGGAAGGCTACACCTTC. Amino acids: CASSQVARAGGKTEGYTF.

In regard to this clone: Other DNA variants within this sample encode the same CDR3. The J gene is TRBJ2-7, the V gene TRBV15; possible D gene TRBD2, 5 bases. Trimming removed 1 base at V and 0 bases at J, with 7 bases between. Germline-derived CDR1 and CDR2 are LNHNV and YYDKDF (reference sequence). CDR3 size: 14 residues. The CDR3 coding sequence is TGTGCCACCAGCAGAGGTGGGAGCTCCTACGAGCAGTACTTC. It encodes CATSRGGSSYEQYF.

This clone is a singleton in its sample. V gene TRBV4-1 combines with J gene TRBJ2-7; D is possibly TRBD1 (6 bases). Trimming stripped 0 bases from V and 3 bases from J, with 15 bases between. The CDR3 contains 16 residues. The germline gives CDR1 MGHRA, CDR2 YSYEKL. This CDR3 is CASSQEPTTTGYEQYF. CDR3 nucleotides: TGCGCCAGCAGCCAAGAGCCTACCACGACAGGCTACGAGCAGTACTTC.

The chain couples TRBV5-4 to TRBJ1-1; 10 bases map to TRBD1. With V trimmed by 5 bases and J by 0 bases, 7 bases remained unmatched. This CDR3 comprises 16 residues. Germline V gene data show CDR1 as SGHNT and CDR2 as YYREEE (reference sequence). The CDR3 coding sequence is TGTGCCAGCAGGGGGCCGGGACAGGGGATGAACACTGAAGCTTTCTTT. It yields the protein CASRGPGQGMNTEAFF.

The genes are TRBV5-1 and TRBJ2-7; 11 bases match TRBD2. This CDR3 is 17 amino acids long. Germline CDR1 is SGHRS and CDR2 is YFSETQ. V was clipped by 0 bases and J by 8 bases; unmatched bases: 13. The CDR3 loop reads CASSLDPPSGRSMKQYF. The CDR3 nucleotides read TGCGCCAGCAGCTTGGATCCTCCTAGCGGGAGGTCTATGAAGCAGTACTTC.

This sequence joins TRBV11-1 and TRBJ2-7, with 12 bases fitting TRBD2. V lost 1 base and J lost 4; bases outside the gene matches: 2. This CDR3 is 15 amino acids long. Germline V lookup: CDR1 SGHAT, CDR2 FQDESV (reference sequence). The DNA of the CDR3 is TGTGCCAGCAGCTTAGAAGGGACTAGCGGGTACGAGCAGTACTTC. It specifies CASSLEGTSGYEQYF.

The V call is TRBV6-5, the J call TRBJ1-2, with 8 bases fitting TRBD1. V lost 6 bases, J lost 4 bases, and 4 bases stayed unmatched. This CDR3 region has 13 residues. From germline, CDR1 is MNHEY and CDR2 SVGAGI. CDR3 residues: CASRSTGAYGYTF. CDR3 coding DNA: TGTGCCAGCAGATCGACAGGGGCCTATGGCTACACCTTC.

The chain combines TRBV11-3 with TRBJ2-3, with 12 bases fitting TRBD2. This CDR3 is 16 amino acids long. Trimming removed 5 bases from V and 6 bases from J; junction bases left unmatched: 9. From germline, CDR1 is SGHNT and CDR2 YENEEA. This CDR3 is CASSQRLAGELDTQYF. DNA for the CDR3: TGTGCCAGCAGCCAACGACTAGCGGGAGAGTTGGATACGCAGTATTTT.

This chain joins TRBV5-1 and TRBJ1-1, with D unclear. The CDR3 consists of 14 residues. Germline V lookup: CDR1 SGHRS, CDR2 YFSETQ. Trimming left V 6 bases short and J 4 bases short, with 16 bases between. CDR3 protein: CASKAAVWSTEAFF. The CDR3 bases are TGCGCCAGCAAGGCTGCAGTTTGGAGCACTGAAGCTTTCTTT.

The J gene is TRBJ1-5, the V gene TRBV7-2; no reliable D call. The germline V and J ends were trimmed by 2 bases and 2 bases, with 10 bases remaining between them. Germline V lookup: CDR1 SGHTA, CDR2 FQGNSA. This CDR3 has 15 residues. CDR3: CASSLNSIGNQPQHF. As DNA, the CDR3 is TGTGCCAGCAGCTTAAATTCTATTGGCAATCAGCCCCAGCATTTT.